The TCR beta chain under discussion was sequenced for a study of control samples from healthy donors and cancer patients. Some clones are missing from TCRdb's copy, which holds only in-frame ones; the method was immunoSEQ multiplex PCR. Of around 110,000 clones listed, 93% are singletons. The TCR was taken from a man aged 30 to 39 in good health. Sequencing was carried out using blood.

The CDR3 DNA reads as TGTGCCGCAACTACTATTCGGTCCGAATACACTGAAGCTTTCTTT. As protein: CAATTIRSEYTEAFF. This chain joins TRBV28 and TRBJ1-1; D remains ambiguous. Germline V gene data show CDR1 as MDHEN and CDR2 as SYDVKM. This CDR3 has 15 amino acids. Trimming removed 11 bases at V and 3 bases at J, with 22 bases between.